The source of this T cell receptor (beta chain) is a study of a mutant IDH1 vaccine in newly diagnosed glioma. Study in general: Treated patients had a mean age of roughly 40 years and an approximately 60% male, approximately 38% female split. Patients previously underwent radiotherapy, temozolomide, or both, and most underwent both. Study-level points and caveats: Vaccination induced immune responses in about 92% of patients.

This CDR3 has 15 residues. Germline V lookup: CDR1 SEHNR, CDR2 FQNEAQ (reference sequence). V was pared by 3 bases and J by 7 bases, with 8 bases of the junction left unmatched. The time point was: baseline, week 1 (first vaccination visit). Documented treatment: pre-vaccination baseline after standard-of-care therapy. Astrocytomas found in donors were new, WHO grade 3 or 4, IDH1-mutant and ATRX-lost. Comments on this clone: Its antigen remains unknown.

The method was immunoSEQ multiplex PCR; TCRdb's version includes in-frame clones alone and lacks a portion of them. The sample has tens of thousands of clones; about four fifths are singletons. The sequencing here drew on PBMCs, taken from a glioma patient treated with radiotherapy, temozolomide or both. This rearrangement joins TRBV7-9 to TRBJ2-1; TRBD2 agrees at 8 bases. The source is a man aged 30 to 39 with glioma. CDR3 nucleotides: TGTGCCAGCAGCTTTCTAGCGGGCGTTGAAAATGAGCAGTTCTTC. Amino acid sequence: CASSFLAGVENEQFF.